This entry lists 13 T cell receptor beta chains sequenced from one sample in a study of blood T cell repertoires in COVID-19 (TCRdb year 2020). Preparation of the library involved the immunoSEQ multiplex PCR assay. Drawn from immuneACCESS, this table holds only the in-frame rearrangements with V and J called that TCRdb kept. Clones are partly lost; checked studies trace under half to an unresolved V gene and leave the rest unexplained. A total of around 300,000 clones appear in this sample, approximately 86% of them only once. 2% to 2.5% of the sample is taken by the ten largest. The sample consisted of peripheral blood. These receptors came from a woman under 40 who had recovered from COVID-19.

This chain links TRBV7-8 with TRBJ2-1, with 7 bases aligning to TRBD1. Germline V gene data show CDR1 as SGHVS and CDR2 as FQNEAQ. V trimming: 4 bases; J trimming: 10 bases; junction bases outside the gene matches: 4. The CDR3 loop spans 12 amino acids. CDR3: CASSSLRGEQFF. In DNA form, the CDR3 reads TGTGCCAGCAGCTCCCTCAGGGGGGAGCAGTTCTTC.

CDR3: CASSIALGQGVYEQYF. The CDR3 DNA sequence: TGTGCCAGTAGTATAGCCCTGGGACAGGGAGTCTACGAGCAGTACTTC. This rearrangement joins TRBV19 to TRBJ2-7; 9 nucleotides agree with TRBD1. Germline CDR1 reads LNHDA; CDR2 reads SQIVND (reference sequence). This CDR3 has 16 amino acids. The trim removed 1 base at V and 3 bases at J, leaving 7 bases unmatched.

CDR3 DNA: TGTGCCAGCAGCTTCAGCAGGGGTGAGCAGTACTTC. As protein: CASSFSRGEQYF. The chain links TRBV11-1 to TRBJ2-7; D possibly corresponds to TRBD1 (6 bases). V was shortened by 3 bases and J by 7 bases, with 10 bases between the two germline ends. The CDR3 loop spans 12 amino acids. The germline V gene encodes CDR1 SGHAT and CDR2 FQDESV (reference sequence).

The CDR3 here is CASSGGASYEQYF. For the CDR3, the DNA is TGTGCCAGCTCTGGCGGGGCCTCCTACGAGCAGTACTTC. The chain joins TRBV18 to TRBJ2-7, with D possibly matching TRBD2 (6 bases). Germline V gene lookup returns CDR1 KGHSH and CDR2 LQKENI. The CDR3 has 13 residues. Trimming pared 6 bases from V and 0 bases from J, leaving 9 bases between.

The chain is built from TRBV5-1 and TRBJ2-3; D not resolved. The V and J ends lost 0 bases and 5 bases respectively, with 10 bases between them. The CDR3 has 14 residues. In germline, CDR1 is SGHRS, CDR2 YFSETQ. CDR3 residues: CASSLGVAEDTQYF. The CDR3 nucleotides are TGCGCCAGCAGCTTGGGCGTGGCGGAAGATACGCAGTATTTT.

This chain links TRBV19 with TRBJ1-2; tentatively, D is TRBD1 (6 bases). In germline, CDR1 is LNHDA, CDR2 SQIVND (reference sequence). Trimming shortened V by 3 bases and J by 5 bases, and 10 bases separated the two germline ends. This CDR3 has 13 amino acids. The CDR3 loop is CASSINRVYGYTF. For the CDR3, the DNA is TGTGCCAGTAGTATCAACAGGGTTTATGGCTACACCTTC.

The J gene is TRBJ1-1, the V gene TRBV7-2; D gene ambiguous. Germline lookup yields CDR1 SGHTA and CDR2 FQGNSA. The CDR3 extends over 15 amino acids. Trimming pared 8 bases from V and 4 bases from J, leaving 20 bases between. Here the CDR3 DNA reads TGTGCCAGCGCCGCGTCCCTCTTAACGGTCACTGAAGCTTTCTTT. Translating gives CASAASLLTVTEAFF.

The gene calls are TRBV4-2 and TRBJ1-5; 8 nucleotides line up with TRBD1. Germline lookup yields CDR1 LGHNA and CDR2 YNFKEQ. The length of the CDR3 is 16 residues. The trim removed 0 bases at V and 7 bases at J, leaving 8 bases unmatched. The CDR3 loop is CASSQDWETGVQPQHF. Here the CDR3 DNA reads TGTGCCAGCAGCCAAGATTGGGAGACAGGGGTCCAGCCCCAGCATTTT.

V is TRBV6-5 and J is TRBJ1-2; 8 bases are a match to TRBD1. The V segment lost 8 bases and the J segment 3 bases; nucleotides outside the gene matches: 11. The CDR3 is made up of 15 amino acids. Germline CDR1 MNHEY, CDR2 SVGAGI. The CDR3, as DNA: TGTGCCAGCTCAGGGGCGGGACAGGAGGACTATGGCTACACCTTC. Encoded protein: CASSGAGQEDYGYTF.

The chain links TRBV28 to TRBJ2-1; possibly TRBD2 for D (5 bases). Trimming took 5 bases from V and 7 from J, leaving 9 bases between them. CDR3 length: 12 residues. The germline V gene encodes CDR1 MDHEN and CDR2 SYDVKM. CDR3 DNA sequence: TGTGCCAGCAGTAAAACTAGGAATGAGCAGTTCTTC. This gives the protein CASSKTRNEQFF. The full variable domain, its missing parts supplied by reference TRBV28 and TRBJ2-1, is DVKVTQSSRYLVKRTGEKVFLECVQDMDHENMFWYRQDPGLGLRLIYFSYDVKMKEKGDIPEGYSVSREKKERFSLILESASTNQTSMYLCASSKTRNEQFFGPGTRLTVL.

Comment on this clone: The sample contains more than one DNA sequence encoding this CDR3. The chain is built from TRBV28 and TRBJ1-2, with D possibly TRBD1 on 5 matching bases. The CDR3 sequence is 12 residues long. With 5 bases removed from V and 4 bases from J, the gap between germline ends came to 8 bases. Germline V gene lookup returns CDR1 MDHEN and CDR2 SYDVKM. In DNA, the CDR3 is TGTGCCAGCAGTCCCAGGGTCTATGGCTACACCTTC. Its protein is CASSPRVYGYTF.

This chain links TRBV27 with TRBJ2-4, with TRBD1 identical over 10 bases. The CDR3 extends over 13 amino acids. CDR1 and CDR2 from the germline V gene are MNHEY and SMNVEV (reference sequence). V lost 5 bases, J lost 7 bases, and 2 bases stayed unmatched. Here the CDR3 reads CASSVGQGNIQYF. CDR3 bases: TGTGCCAGCAGTGTGGGACAGGGGAACATTCAGTACTTC.

V usage is TRBV7-9 and J usage is TRBJ2-7; tentatively, D is TRBD1 (6 bases). The germline CDR1 and CDR2 sequences are SEHNR and FQNEAQ (reference sequence). This CDR3 spans 14 amino acids. Trimming removed 2 bases from V and 7 bases from J, with 15 bases in between. DNA for the CDR3: TGTGCCAGCAGCTTAATTGGACAGCCCCTAGAGCAGTACTTC. It codes for CASSLIGQPLEQYF.